One TCR beta chain is described in this entry. The data derive from a study of cytomegalovirus exposure and HLA in healthy donors. The PCR made use of 60 Vbeta and 13 Jbeta primers. Data came from immunoSEQ multiplex PCR; TCRdb stores just in-frame clones and leaves some out. The sample totals about 200,000 clones; its top ten clones hold roughly 1.2%. Germline loops: CDR1 MNHEY, CDR2 SVGAGI. This CDR3 contains 12 residues. Trimming took off 7 bases at V and 2 bases at J, with 6 bases between the two ends. The clonotype comes from a girl aged 2-10 years in good health and CMV-seropositive. The rearrangement joins TRBV6-5 to TRBJ1-3, with D maybe TRBD1 (6 bases). The sequencing input was PBMCs. CDR3 amino acids: CASTGAGNTIYF. CDR3 sequence (DNA): TGTGCCAGCACAGGGGCTGGAAACACCATATATTTT.